These T cell receptor beta chains were read from a single sample in a study of blood T cell repertoires in COVID-19. Profiling relied on immunoSEQ multiplex PCR, and the TCRdb table lists in-frame clones only, not all of them. The profile shows approximately 260,000 clones, about 80% of them singletons. Sequences were obtained from PBMCs or T cells enriched from blood (not recorded which). These receptor sequences come from a young man with acute COVID-19. Both conserved end residues are part of each CDR3. A D gene is named only where the DNA matches it firmly. A clone size is listed for some rows: how often the clone was seen (once, few, many), or a class if it is expanded.

clone_size	v_call	d_call	j_call	cdr3_aa	cdr3_nt
.	TRBV12-5	TRBD1	TRBJ1-5	CASGLAGQGGQPQHF	TGTGCTAGTGGTTTGGCGGGACAGGGAGGGCAGCCCCAGCATTTT
.	TRBV24-1	.	TRBJ2-1	CATSDKGRPEQFF	TGTGCCACCAGTGACAAGGGGAGGCCCGAGCAGTTCTTC
.	TRBV29-1	TRBD1	TRBJ2-1	CSVAWDRGSNEQFF	TGCAGCGTTGCTTGGGACAGGGGTAGCAATGAGCAGTTCTTC
.	TRBV19	.	TRBJ1-2	CASSSGPGGYTF	TGTGCCAGTAGTTCTGGCCCGGGTGGCTACACCTTC
.	TRBV3-1/TRBV3-2	TRBD1	TRBJ1-5	CASSLSGQANQPQHF	TGTGCCAGCAGCCTTTCAGGACAGGCCAATCAGCCCCAGCATTTT
.	TRBV19	TRBD1	TRBJ1-1	CASSIAGGSNTEAFF	TGTGCCAGTAGTATCGCAGGGGGCTCGAACACTGAAGCTTTCTTT
.	TRBV5-1	TRBD1	TRBJ2-1	CASSLGSGGGYEQFF	TGTGCCAGCAGCTTGGGGTCAGGGGGCGGCTATGAGCAGTTCTTC
few	TRBV4-3	.	TRBJ2-1	CASSQDSAGRNEQFF	TGCGCCAGCAGCCAAGATTCAGCGGGTAGGAATGAGCAGTTCTTC
.	TRBV9	.	TRBJ1-1	CASSAQGAFF	TGTGCCAGCAGCGCCCAGGGGGCTTTCTTT
few	TRBV12-3/TRBV12-4	.	TRBJ1-1	CASSLTATRAFF	TGTGCCAGCAGTTTAACCGCGACGAGGGCTTTCTTT
.	TRBV15	.	TRBJ1-6	CATSRTGVTLHF	TGTGCCACCAGCAGAACGGGGGTAACCCTCCACTTT
.	TRBV14	.	TRBJ2-2	CASSPLRPRRELFF	TGTGCCAGCAGCCCACTTCGACCGCGGAGGGAGCTGTTTTTT
few	TRBV27	TRBD2	TRBJ2-2	CASSPRVAGGTGELFF	TGTGCCAGCAGCCCACGGGTAGCGGGAGGCACCGGGGAGCTGTTTTTT
.	TRBV18	TRBD1	TRBJ1-1	CASSPLEGAAEAFF	TGTGCCAGCTCACCACTTGAGGGGGCGGCTGAAGCTTTCTTT
.	TRBV6-5	.	TRBJ1-6	CASSYSNQGKAPLHF	TGTGCCAGCAGTTACTCTAACCAGGGCAAAGCACCCCTCCACTTT
.	TRBV21-1	.	TRBJ2-1	CASSLTRISHLCSYNEQFF	TGTGCCAGCAGCTTGACTCGGATTTCGCACCTATGCTCCTACAATGAGCAGTTCTTC
few	TRBV11-2	.	TRBJ2-2	CASSPPGTTYTGELFF	TGTGCCAGCAGCCCCCCCGGGACAACCTACACCGGGGAGCTGTTTTTT
.	TRBV11-2	TRBD2	TRBJ2-1	CASSARPAGEAYNEQFF	TGTGCCAGCAGCGCCAGGCCAGCGGGGGAAGCCTACAATGAGCAGTTCTTC
.	TRBV12-3/TRBV12-4	.	TRBJ2-3	CASSSTGTDTQYF	TGTGCCAGCAGTTCCACAGGGACAGATACGCAGTATTTT
.	TRBV24-1	TRBD1	TRBJ1-2	CATSDLGQGAQSGYTF	TGTGCCACCAGTGATTTGGGACAGGGGGCGCAGAGTGGCTACACCTTC
.	TRBV29-1	TRBD1	TRBJ1-4	CSSRDRGGKLFF	TGCAGCAGCCGGGACAGGGGGGGAAAACTGTTTTTT
.	TRBV5-5	TRBD1	TRBJ1-2	CASSQGQGNGYTF	TGTGCCAGCAGCCAGGGACAGGGGAATGGCTACACCTTC
.	TRBV28	.	TRBJ2-1	CASREGLNEQFF	TGTGCCAGCAGGGAGGGCCTCAATGAGCAGTTCTTC